The 28 T cell receptor beta chains below were found in one sample sequenced in a study of T cell clonality in common variable immunodeficiency. The assay was immunoSEQ multiplex PCR, and TCRdb's table has in-frame clones only and misses some. Reported are approximately 35,000 clones, none seen only once; the ten largest carry around 6.9%. Study-wide findings and caveats: In common variable immunodeficiency, TCR beta chains reportedly carried fewer deletions and N-nucleotide insertions.

The antigens for these receptors are not known. Sequencing used peripheral blood mononuclear cells. The receptors come from a human donor with common variable immunodeficiency.

In its sample, this clone is medium-sized (0.01 to 0.1%). The read terminates 3 residues before the CDR3 end, so the remaining end is supplied by the germline J gene. This rearrangement joins TRBV15 to TRBJ2-5, with D unclear. This CDR3 region has 13 residues. Trimming left V 1 base short and J 2 bases short, with 5 bases between. The germline CDR1 and CDR2 sequences are LNHNV and YYDKDF (reference sequence). CDR3 DNA, as far as it was read: TGTGCCACCAGCAGAGGCGGACAAGAGACC. It codes for CATSRGGQET. The whole CDR3 region reads CATSRGGQETQYF.

Within the sample, this clone is medium-sized. Read data end 3 residues before the CDR3 end; the end is taken from the germline J gene. The chain joins TRBV29-1 to TRBJ2-7; no definite D call. Trimming took off 5 bases at V and 2 bases at J, with 4 bases between the two ends. Germline V gene data show CDR1 as SQVTM and CDR2 as ANQGSEA. This CDR3 spans 10 amino acids. The sequenced CDR3 bases are TGCAGCGTTAGGGCCTACGAG. Its translation: CSVRAYE. The full CDR3 is CSVRAYEQYF.

As regards this clone: The read comes to an end 3 residues before the CDR3 does, leaving the germline J gene to fill in the end. The chain combines TRBV7-6 with TRBJ1-1; 7 nucleotides match TRBD1. The trim removed 5 bases at V and 4 bases at J, leaving 10 bases unmatched. The germline V gene encodes CDR1 SGHVS and CDR2 FNYEAQ. CDR3 length equals 15 residues. CDR3 loop: CASSPRAGGGTEAFF. CDR3 bases read: TGTGCCAGCAGCCCACGGGCAGGGGGAGGCACTGAA. The full variable domain, in which reference TRBV7-6 and TRBJ1-1 provide the parts outside the CDR3, is GAGVSQSPRYKVTKRGQDVALRCDPISGHVSLYWYRQALGQGPEFLTYFNYEAQQDKSGLPNDRFSAERPEGSISTLTIQRTEQRDSAMYRCASSPRAGGGTEAFFGQGTRLTVV.

This clone ranks as medium-sized. The CDR3 bases that were read are TGTGCCTGGTCCTACGCAATCAATCAGCCC. Its translation: CAWSYAINQP. The CDR3 in its entirety is CAWSYAINQPQHF. The chain is built from TRBV30 and TRBJ1-5, with D hard to call. The CDR3 end is not reached by the read, which stops 3 residues before it; the germline J gene fills it in. Trimming shortened V by 5 bases and J by 3 bases, and 11 bases separated the two germline ends. CDR1 is GTSNPN, CDR2 SVGIG, per germline (reference sequence). The CDR3 has 13 amino acids. The full variable domain, rest sourced from reference TRBV30 and TRBJ1-5, is SQTIHQWPATLVQPVGSPLSLECTVEGTSNPNLYWYRQAAGRGLQLLFYSVGIGQISSEVPQNLSASRPQDRQFILSSKKLLLSDSGFYLCAWSYAINQPQHFGDGTRLSIL.

This clone was seen a few times. The read comes to an end 3 residues before the CDR3 does, leaving the germline J gene to fill in the end. The chain has TRBV7-3 and TRBJ2-5, with 9 bases lining up with TRBD1. The CDR3 sequence is 15 residues long. Unmatched junction bases numbered 3, after V lost 2 bases and J lost 2 bases. Germline lookup yields CDR1 SGHTA and CDR2 FQGTGA. Here the CDR3 reads CASSLRTGVQETQYF. Incomplete CDR3 DNA: TGTGCCAGCAGCTTACGGACAGGGGTGCAAGAGACC.

In its sample, this clone was seen many times. An end of the junction does not agree with germline; a read error may underlie this. The read stops 3 residues short of the end of the CDR3; the missing end is completed from the germline J gene. This chain joins TRBV4-2 and TRBJ1-2, with a tentative D call TRBD1 (5 bases). Germline assignment: CDR1 LGHNA and CDR2 YNFKEQ. The CDR3 contains 17 residues. The covered CDR3 bases are TGCGCCAGCAGCCAAGATCAGGGTGGAATCCTTAACTATGGC. Translated: CASSQDQGGILNYG. The entire CDR3 is CASSQDQGGILNYGYTF.

This clone has at least ten counts. The CDR3 extends 3 residues past the end of the read, so its final part is completed from the germline J gene. V and J are TRBV13 and TRBJ2-2; D is unclear. Germline CDR1 reads PRHDT; CDR2 reads FYEKMQ (reference sequence). The CDR3 is made up of 12 amino acids. CDR3 DNA, as far as it was read: TGTGCCAGCAGCTTAGCCCGCTACGAG. Residues: CASSLARYE. The whole CDR3 protein is CASSLARYELFF.

This clone has a handful of counts. The observed sequence ends 3 residues before the CDR3 terminus, with the missing tail filled in from the germline J gene. V gene TRBV30 combines with J gene TRBJ2-7; 13 bases fit TRBD2. CDR1 and CDR2 from the germline V gene are GTSNPN and SVGIG (reference sequence). The CDR3 spans 14 residues. V was pared by 8 bases and J by 3 bases, with 7 bases of the junction left unmatched. The CDR3 bases that were read are TGTGCCAGTGGGACTAGCGGGAAAATCTACGAG. Its translation: CASGTSGKIYE. The full CDR3 sequence reads CASGTSGKIYEQYF.

To note about this clone: The DNA ends 3 residues before the CDR3 does, and the rest of the CDR3 is filled in from the germline J gene. The chain carries TRBV2 and TRBJ2-1, with TRBD2 identical over 10 bases. Germline CDR1 is SNHLY and CDR2 is FYNNEI. The CDR3 totals 15 residues. Unmatched junction bases numbered 6, after V lost 1 base and J lost 9 bases. This chain's CDR3 is CASSEGPSGSVEQFF. Partial CDR3 DNA: TGTGCCAGCAGTGAAGGCCCTAGCGGGAGTGTTGAG.

This clone is deemed medium-sized. The CDR3 is cut off 3 residues early in the read; its end comes from the germline J gene. Other DNA sequences in this sample translate to the same CDR3. The gene calls are TRBV19 and TRBJ1-2, with TRBD1 as a possible D gene (6 bases). The CDR3 runs 13 residues. Looked up from germline, CDR1 is LNHDA and CDR2 is SQIVND (reference sequence). V was cut by 4 bases and J by 2 bases, with 8 bases left in between. The CDR3 DNA, read in part, is TGTGCCAGTAGTACCGGACAGAACTATGGC. Translated: CASSTGQNYG. In full, the CDR3 is CASSTGQNYGYTF.

This clone was seen many times. The read ends 3 residues before the CDR3 terminus; that terminus is restored from the germline J gene. The V call is TRBV6-1, the J call TRBJ1-6, with 7 bases fitting TRBD1. Per germline, CDR1 MNHNS and CDR2 SASEGT. The CDR3 is 14 residues long. V gave up 4 bases and J gave up 6 bases; unmatched junction bases: 3. The CDR3 here is CASSARDSNSPLHF. Incomplete CDR3 DNA: TGTGCCAGCAGTGCCCGGGACAGTAATTCACCC.

In its sample, this clone is medium-sized (0.01 to 0.1%). The CDR3 bases that were read are TGTGCCAGCAGCGTAGCCCCCGGACAGGGGCCGTCTGAGGCTCACTATGGC. Translated: CASSVAPGQGPSEAHYG. The whole CDR3 protein is CASSVAPGQGPSEAHYGYTF. The chain uses TRBV9 and TRBJ1-2; the match to TRBD1 covers 9 bases. Read coverage stops 3 residues before the CDR3 terminus; the germline J gene supplies the remainder. V shed 0 bases, J shed 3 bases, and the junction held 18 bases outside the gene matches. The CDR3 is made up of 20 amino acids. CDR1 and CDR2 (germline): SGDLS, YYNGEE.

The table lists this clone with a few counts. The read terminates 3 residues before the CDR3 end, so the remaining end is supplied by the germline J gene. This chain links TRBV11-2 with TRBJ1-2; D is unclear. Germline CDR1 SGHAT, CDR2 FQNNGV. CDR3 size: 14 residues. The part of the CDR3 DNA that was read is TGTGCCAGCAGCCCAAATGGGCTCACGGAGGGC. As protein: CASSPNGLTEG. The full CDR3 protein reads CASSPNGLTEGYTF.

There are many counts of this clone. The sequence runs out 3 residues before the end of the CDR3; the remainder is reconstructed from the germline J gene. J is TRBJ2-7 and V is TRBV11-2; possible D gene TRBD1, 5 bases. V shed 5 bases and J shed 6 bases, with 11 bases lying between them. Germline V gene sequence: CDR1 SGHAT, CDR2 FQNNGV. This CDR3 contains 12 residues. Incomplete CDR3 DNA: TGTGCCAGCAGCCCGGAAGGGGCCGAG. Its translation is CASSPEGAE. The full CDR3 protein is CASSPEGAEQYF.

Remarks on this clone: The read is 3 residues too short to cover the CDR3 end, so that end is filled in from the germline J gene. This chain uses TRBV7-9 with TRBJ2-7; D unresolved. Germline V gene data show CDR1 as SEHNR and CDR2 as FQNEAQ (reference sequence). Trimming took off 5 bases at V and 6 bases at J, with 17 bases between the two ends. The CDR3 spans 14 residues. Incomplete CDR3 DNA: TGTGCCAGCAGCCTAGGGTCCCTTTCGGGCGAG. As protein: CASSLGSLSGE. The full CDR3 sequence reads CASSLGSLSGEQYF.

This clone was counted many times. The observed sequence ends 3 residues before the CDR3 terminus, with the missing tail filled in from the germline J gene. This chain connects TRBV5-6 to TRBJ1-3, with D possibly TRBD1 on 6 matching bases. CDR3 length: 14 residues. Germline V lookup: CDR1 SGHDT, CDR2 YYEEEE. Trimming shortened V by 8 bases and J by 2 bases, and 14 bases separated the two germline ends. The covered CDR3 bases are TGTGCCAGTGCACCCAGGGGCCCTGGAAACACC. Translating gives CASAPRGPGNT. The entire CDR3 reads CASAPRGPGNTIYF.

A word on this clone: The DNA ends 3 residues before the CDR3 does, and the rest of the CDR3 is filled in from the germline J gene. J is TRBJ1-4 and V is TRBV7-6, with D unresolved. The CDR3 spans 14 residues. V was pared by 0 bases and J by 4 bases, with 6 bases between. Germline CDR1 SGHVS, CDR2 FNYEAQ. CDR3 DNA, as far as it was read: TGTGCCAGCAGCTTAGCAGGGCTTAATGAAAAA. It specifies CASSLAGLNEK. The full CDR3 is CASSLAGLNEKLFF.

In its sample, this clone was seen many times. The read ends 3 residues shy of where the CDR3 ends; the end is completed using the germline J gene. The chain has TRBV20-1 and TRBJ2-2; tentative D call: TRBD2 (7 bases). The V end lost 1 base, the J end lost 8 bases, and 17 bases lay between the germline ends. There are 15 residues in the CDR3. CDR1 is DFQATT and CDR2 is SNEGSKA in the germline V gene (reference sequence). The CDR3 sequence: CSARGRGARMGELFF. The DNA read from the CDR3 is TGCAGTGCTAGAGGTCGGGGGGCTCGAATGGGGGAG.

With respect to this clone: The sequence runs out 3 residues before the end of the CDR3; the remainder is reconstructed from the germline J gene. The chain uses TRBV29-1 and TRBJ2-1; a possible D gene is TRBD1 (6 bases). The ends were cut back, 4 bases at V and 1 base at J, with 14 bases in the middle. The CDR3 runs to 15 residues. Looked up from germline, CDR1 is SQVTM and CDR2 is ANQGSEA. CDR3 sequence reads: CSVVSRGESYNEQFF. CDR3 DNA, as far as it was read: TGCAGCGTTGTTTCCAGGGGTGAATCCTACAATGAG.

On this clone itself: An end of the junction differs from the germline gene, which may be a read error. The read ends 3 residues before the CDR3 terminus; that terminus is restored from the germline J gene. This sequence joins TRBV19 and TRBJ2-5; 7 bases line up with TRBD1. Germline loops: CDR1 LNHDA, CDR2 SQIVND (reference sequence). The CDR3 has 14 amino acids. The DNA read from the CDR3 is TGTGCCAGCAGTAACAAGGGGGCGGAAAAGACC. Its protein is CASSNKGAEKT. The CDR3 reads in full as CASSNKGAEKTQYF. Combining the CDR3 with reference TRBV19 and TRBJ2-5 gives the whole variable domain DGGITQSPKYLFRKEGQNVTLSCEQNLNHDAMYWYRQDPGQGLRLIYYSQIVNDFQKGDIAEGYSVSREKKESFPLTVTSAQKNPTAFYLCASSNKGAEKTQYFGPGTRLLVL.

About this clone itself: The read halts 3 residues ahead of the CDR3 end, with the missing end drawn from the germline J gene. J is TRBJ1-1 and V is TRBV7-3; no reliable D call. Germline V gene data show CDR1 as SGHTA and CDR2 as FQGTGA. The CDR3 has 12 residues. The V and J ends lost 5 bases and 5 bases respectively, with 9 bases between them. CDR3 loop: CASSPARTEAFF. The covered CDR3 bases are TGTGCCAGCAGCCCGGCTAGGACTGAA.

This clone has a count of ten or more. The missing CDR3 end, 3 residues past where the read stops, is filled in from the germline J gene. The chain combines TRBV7-3 with TRBJ1-1, with 8 nucleotides matching TRBD1. Germline lookup yields CDR1 SGHTA and CDR2 FQGTGA. CDR3 length: 13 residues. The V gene end was trimmed by 5 bases and the J gene end by 2 bases; junction bases not matched to a gene: 1. This CDR3 is CASSGQGNTEAFF. The covered CDR3 bases are TGTGCCAGCAGCGGACAGGGAAACACTGAA.

About this clone itself: The CDR3 goes on 3 residues after the read ends, and that part is filled in from the germline J gene. The chain joins TRBV7-2 to TRBJ1-4, with TRBD1 identical over 7 bases. The CDR3 loop spans 15 amino acids. Germline V gene data show CDR1 as SGHTA and CDR2 as FQGNSA. Losses at the gene ends were 5 bases for V and 4 bases for J; bases not matched to a gene: 7. CDR3 protein: CASSASGQSNEKLFF. CDR3 DNA (partial): TGTGCCAGCAGCGCCTCGGGACAGAGTAATGAAAAA. Full variable domain (missing parts from reference TRBV7-2 and TRBJ1-4): GAGVSQSPSNKVTEKGKDVELRCDPISGHTALYWYRQSLGQGLEFLIYFQGNSAPDKSGLPSDRFSAERTGGSVSTLTIQRTQQEDSAVYLCASSASGQSNEKLFFGSGTQLSVL.

This clone has only a few counts. The read is 3 residues too short to cover the CDR3 end, so that end is filled in from the germline J gene. The chain carries TRBV11-2 and TRBJ1-2; the match to TRBD1 covers 7 bases. CDR1 is SGHAT and CDR2 is FQNNGV in the germline V gene. This CDR3 has 15 amino acids. Trimming at V came to 1 base and at J to 5 bases, leaving 7 bases not matched to a gene. The DNA read from the CDR3 is TGTGCCAGCAGCTTAGGGTTGGCAGGGGGATATGGC. This codes for CASSLGLAGGYG. The full-length CDR3 reads as CASSLGLAGGYGYTF.

The sample holds many counts of this clone. The sequenced fragment ends 3 residues before the CDR3 boundary, so the rest is inferred from the germline J gene. The V gene is TRBV20-1, the J gene TRBJ2-3, with D uncertain. The CDR3 is 13 residues long. Germline loops: CDR1 DFQATT, CDR2 SNEGSKA (reference sequence). V was cut by 7 bases and J by 0 bases, with 11 bases left in between. The sequenced part of the CDR3 DNA is TGCAGTGTTCACAAGGCAAGCACAGATACG. This codes for CSVHKASTDT. The CDR3 reads in full as CSVHKASTDTQYF.

As concerns this clone: The sequenced fragment ends 3 residues before the CDR3 boundary, so the rest is inferred from the germline J gene. This chain joins TRBV7-2 and TRBJ2-7, with D possibly TRBD1 on 5 matching bases. This CDR3 contains 15 residues. Trimming stripped 2 bases from V and 0 bases from J, with 11 bases between. CDR1 and CDR2 (germline): SGHTA, FQGNSA. The CDR3 sequence: CASSLQGSDSYEQYF. The CDR3 DNA, read in part, is TGTGCCAGCAGCTTACAGGGCTCTGACTCCTACGAG.

Points on this clone: Since a far larger clone is one base different, this is likely a read error. The sequence runs out 3 residues before the end of the CDR3; the remainder is reconstructed from the germline J gene. Other DNA sequences in this sample translate to the same CDR3. This chain joins TRBV7-2 and TRBJ1-4; maybe TRBD1 (5 bases). The CDR3 consists of 15 residues. Trimming removed 4 bases at V and 0 bases at J, with 9 bases between. Germline CDR1 reads SGHTA; CDR2 reads FQGNSA. The CDR3 loop reads CASSSGLATNEKLFF. The sequenced part of the CDR3 DNA is TGTGCCAGCAGCTCGGGACTGGCAACTAATGAAAAA.

Notes on this clone: Read sequence stops 3 residues before the CDR3 end, and the germline J gene provides the missing end. The gene calls are TRBV19 and TRBJ2-1; 8 bases map to TRBD2. CDR1 is LNHDA and CDR2 is SQIVND in the germline V gene (reference sequence). The CDR3 is 15 amino acids. The J segment lost 4 bases and the V segment lost 3 bases, leaving 5 bases of the junction unmatched. The chain's CDR3 is CASSMGSGAYNEQFF. CDR3 bases read: TGTGCCAGTAGTATGGGTAGCGGGGCTTACAATGAG.